Presented here are 4 T cell receptor beta chains from one specimen sequenced in a study of blood T cell repertoires in COVID-19. The method was immunoSEQ multiplex PCR; TCRdb's version includes in-frame clones alone and lacks a portion of them. Among more than 250,000 clones listed, roughly 84% were seen once. Specimen: peripheral blood. The origin of the receptors is a human donor in a cohort sampled during active COVID-19.

This clone has more than one count but fewer than ten. The V call is TRBV7-8, the J call TRBJ1-2, with 8 bases that match TRBD1. The length of the CDR3 is 14 residues. V was clipped by 5 bases and J by 3 bases; unmatched bases: 5. Germline assignment: CDR1 SGHVS and CDR2 FQNEAQ. CDR3 amino acids: CASSLKDRDYGYTF. CDR3 sequence (DNA): TGTGCCAGCAGCCTGAAGGACAGGGACTATGGCTACACCTTC.

In this sample, this clone turned up once. The chain is built from TRBV5-8 and TRBJ1-1; D ambiguous. Germline CDR1 and CDR2: SGHTS and YDEGEE. This CDR3 is 11 amino acids long. Trimming removed 2 bases at V and 7 bases at J, with 6 bases between. In nucleotides, the CDR3 is TGTGCCAGCAGCTTTCGGGGTGAAGCTTTCTTT. Translating it yields CASSFRGEAFF.

The chain links TRBV27 to TRBJ2-2, with 10 nucleotides matching TRBD1. Germline trimming cut 8 bases from V and 6 bases from J; bases unmatched to any gene: 9. CDR3 size: 15 residues. Per the germline V gene, CDR1 is MNHEY and CDR2 is SMNVEV (reference sequence). CDR3 sequence (DNA): TGTGCCAGCTGCCGCGACAGGGGGCTAGCCGGGGAGCTGTTTTTT. Encoded protein: CASCRDRGLAGELFF.

V and J are TRBV5-1 and TRBJ2-2; D perhaps matches TRBD1 (5 bases). The CDR3 runs 16 residues. Trimming pared 0 bases from V and 4 bases from J, leaving 13 bases between. The germline V gene has CDR1 SGHRS and CDR2 YFSETQ. CDR3 nucleotide sequence: TGCGCCAGCAGCTTGGGTCGGCAGGGCCTCACCGGGGAGCTGTTTTTT. This codes for CASSLGRQGLTGELFF. Full variable domain (rest looked up from reference TRBV5-1 and TRBJ2-2): KAGVTQTPRYLIKTRGQQVTLSCSPISGHRSVSWYQQTPGQGLQFLFEYFSETQRNKGNFPGRFSGRQFSNSRSEMNVSTLELGDSALYLCASSLGRQGLTGELFFGEGSRLTVL.